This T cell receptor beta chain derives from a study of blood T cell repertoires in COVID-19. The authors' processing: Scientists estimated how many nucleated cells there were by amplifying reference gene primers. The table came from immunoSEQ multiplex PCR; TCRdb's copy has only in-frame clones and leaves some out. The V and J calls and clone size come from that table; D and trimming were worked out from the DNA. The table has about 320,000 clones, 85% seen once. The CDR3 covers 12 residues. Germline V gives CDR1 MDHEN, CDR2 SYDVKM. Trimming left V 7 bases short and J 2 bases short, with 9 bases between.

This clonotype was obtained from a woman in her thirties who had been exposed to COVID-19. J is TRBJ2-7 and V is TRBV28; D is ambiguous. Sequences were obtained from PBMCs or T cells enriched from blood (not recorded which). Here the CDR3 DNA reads TGTGCCAGCACGACAACCACCTACGAGCAGTACTTC. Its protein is CASTTTTYEQYF.